This is a list of T cell receptor beta chains from one sample in a study of early T cells in non-severe SARS-CoV-2 infection. TCRdb re-derived calls from the 5' RACE reads in MiXCR, one entry per CDR3 protein. The data contain about 77,000 distinct CDR3 sequences, approximately 15% of them singletons. Material: whole blood. These TCRs come from an adult who was a healthcare worker with PCR-confirmed SARS-CoV-2 infection or an uninfected control (not recorded which). Both conserved end residues are part of each CDR3. Each record gives: clone size, V gene, J gene, CDR3 length, D gene, CDR3 protein. A D gene is named only where the DNA matches it firmly. Where a row states a size, it is once, few, many or the class of an expanded clone; other rows omit it.

size: NA
V: TRBV29-1
J: TRBJ2-3
length: 14
D: NA
CDR3: CSARVAVSTDTQYF

size: NA
V: TRBV3-1
J: TRBJ2-2
length: 18
D: TRBD2
CDR3: CASSHPLASGGNTGELFF

size: NA
V: TRBV7-2
J: TRBJ2-2
length: 16
D: NA
CDR3: CASSSFWGSDTGELFF

size: few
V: TRBV28
J: TRBJ2-5
length: 13
D: NA
CDR3: CASSFDGRETQYF

size: NA
V: TRBV20-1
J: TRBJ2-3
length: 12
D: NA
CDR3: CSAHRAGDTQYF

size: few
V: TRBV2
J: TRBJ1-6
length: 14
D: NA
CDR3: CASSLTGVRSPLHF

size: few
V: TRBV3-1
J: TRBJ2-1
length: 15
D: NA
CDR3: CASSQAGGLNNEQFF

size: few
V: TRBV9
J: TRBJ2-7
length: 14
D: NA
CDR3: CASSANISPYEQYF

size: NA
V: TRBV7-9
J: TRBJ2-7
length: 12
D: NA
CDR3: CASSFSTGSRDF

size: NA
V: TRBV27
J: TRBJ1-2
length: 14
D: NA
CDR3: CASSSRSLRGGYTF

size: few
V: TRBV20-1
J: TRBJ1-5
length: 10
D: NA
CDR3: CSALLGPQHF

size: NA
V: TRBV15
J: TRBJ2-3
length: 15
D: NA
CDR3: CATSRDGQGTDTQYF

size: NA
V: TRBV5-1
J: TRBJ2-7
length: 16
D: NA
CDR3: CVSSFTGGSEGYEQYF

size: NA
V: TRBV20-1
J: TRBJ2-1
length: 16
D: TRBD2
CDR3: CSAAYLSGSSYNEQFF

size: few
V: TRBV11-2
J: TRBJ2-3
length: 13
D: NA
CDR3: CASSPRGTDTQYF

size: few
V: TRBV6-5
J: TRBJ1-6
length: 14
D: NA
CDR3: CASSTRVFGSPLHF

size: few
V: TRBV7-8
J: TRBJ2-3
length: 15
D: NA
CDR3: CASSLEGTDTDTQYF

size: many
V: TRBV18
J: TRBJ1-5
length: 15
D: NA
CDR3: CASSPRAGPNQPQHF

size: NA
V: TRBV28
J: TRBJ1-2
length: 12
D: NA
CDR3: CASSSINYGYTF

size: few
V: TRBV7-3
J: TRBJ2-3
length: 13
D: NA
CDR3: CASSSLSTDTQYF